These 24 T cell receptor beta chains originate from one sample sequenced in a study of T cell repertoires in cytomegalovirus infection. Which antigens these TCRs recognize remains unknown. TCRdb used MiXCR to reprocess the reads, holding one entry per CDR3 protein. The repertoire consists of some 940,000 distinct CDR3 sequences, with roughly 30% occurring once and the leading ten covering more than 12%. Source: cultured CD8+ T cells from PBMCs, taken from culture after CMV antigen stimulation. The receptors originated from a human donor in good health (CMV status not recorded). Some clones in this sample may be carry-over from other donors' samples.

This clonotype was counted many times. The chain links TRBV7-3 to TRBJ2-1; 8 bases agree with TRBD2. Trimming removed 5 bases from V and 8 bases from J; junction bases left unmatched: 2. Germline-derived CDR1 and CDR2 are SGHTA and FQGTGA. This CDR3 has 12 residues. DNA for the CDR3: TGTGCCAGCAGCATCGGGGGGGATGAGCAGTTCTTC. Its protein product is CASSIGGDEQFF.

Notes on this clonotype: The junction differs from germline at one of its ends, possibly a read error. The CDR3 sequence: CASSQVWGGTNTEAFF. The DNA of the CDR3 is TGTGCCAGTAGCCAAGTCTGGGGGGGAACGAACACTGAAGCTTTCTTT. This chain joins TRBV3-1 and TRBJ1-1; possible D gene TRBD1, 5 bases. CDR3 length: 16 residues. Germline assignment: CDR1 LGHDT and CDR2 YNNKEL (reference sequence).

This chain joins TRBV5-6 and TRBJ2-1; TRBD2 matches 8 bases. Losses at the gene ends were 1 base for V and 9 bases for J; bases not matched to a gene: 9. The CDR3 length is 15 residues. Germline V CDR1 and CDR2: SGHDT, YYEEEE. The CDR3 DNA sequence: TGTGCCAGCAGCTTGTACGCCGGGGGGGCGGTTGAGCAGTTCTTC. It is translated as CASSLYAGGAVEQFF. Drawing the rest from reference TRBV5-6 and TRBJ2-1, the complete variable domain is DAGVTQSPTHLIKTRGQQVTLRCSPKSGHDTVSWYQQALGQGPQFIFQYYEEEERQRGNFPDRFSGHQFPNYSSELNVNALLLGDSALYLCASSLYAGGAVEQFFGPGTRLTVL.

The V and J genes are TRBV3-1 and TRBJ2-3; tentative D call: TRBD2 (6 bases). The germline gives CDR1 LGHDT, CDR2 YNNKEL (reference sequence). CDR3 length: 15 residues. V was shortened by 11 bases and J by 3 bases, with 21 bases between the two germline ends. The CDR3 region is CAVLERVRGTDTQYF. As DNA, the CDR3 is TGTGCCGTCCTCGAGCGGGTTCGGGGTACAGATACGCAGTATTTT.

This clonotype was counted a few times. The chain employs TRBV5-6 and TRBJ1-1, with D maybe TRBD1 (5 bases). Germline CDR1 reads SGHDT; CDR2 reads YYEEEE. The CDR3 has 14 amino acids. The V and J ends lost 4 bases and 4 bases respectively, with 14 bases between them. The CDR3 region is CASSPGFPFTEAFF. CDR3 in DNA: TGTGCCAGCAGCCCAGGGTTCCCCTTCACTGAAGCTTTCTTT.

The chain employs TRBV27 and TRBJ2-1, with 14 bases aligning to TRBD2. Germline CDR1 is MNHEY and CDR2 is SMNVEV (reference sequence). V lost 2 bases to trimming and J lost 0 bases; unmatched junction nucleotides: 6. CDR3 length: 19 residues. The CDR3 loop is CASSLGTSGGRSSYNEQFF. For the CDR3, the DNA is TGTGCCAGCAGTTTAGGGACTAGCGGGGGTCGGAGCTCCTACAATGAGCAGTTCTTC.

This clonotype was recorded many times. The chain couples TRBV11-2 to TRBJ2-7; D might be TRBD2 (6 bases). V lost 1 base and J lost 3, with 13 bases in between. There are 15 residues in the CDR3. Germline V gene data show CDR1 as SGHAT and CDR2 as FQNNGV. CDR3 residues: CASSLGAGGIYEQYV. The CDR3 nucleotides read TGTGCCAGCAGCTTAGGGGCAGGAGGGATCTACGAGCAGTACGTC.

Ten or more counts support this clonotype. The CDR3 region is CASGGQGAYNEQFF. CDR3 sequence (DNA): TGTGCCAGCGGTGGACAGGGGGCCTACAATGAGCAGTTCTTC. V is TRBV2 and J is TRBJ2-1; TRBD1 aligns across 10 bases. V gave up 8 bases and J gave up 2 bases; unmatched junction bases: 3. This CDR3 is built from 14 residues. Germline V gives CDR1 SNHLY, CDR2 FYNNEI.

This rearrangement joins TRBV4-1 to TRBJ1-1; TRBD1 is a possible D gene (6 bases). Germline CDR1 is MGHRA and CDR2 is YSYEKL. V shed 3 bases and J shed 11 bases, with 16 bases lying between them. This CDR3 has 13 residues. CDR3 sequence: CASSQPGRGAAFF. As DNA, the CDR3 is TGCGCCAGCAGCCAGCCCGGGAGGGGGGCGGCTTTCTTT.

This clonotype was recorded a few times. The V gene is TRBV2, the J gene TRBJ1-1; tentative D call: TRBD1 (5 bases). V lost 9 bases, J lost 4 bases, and 12 bases lay in between. From germline, CDR1 is SNHLY and CDR2 FYNNEI. The CDR3 extends over 12 amino acids. Here the CDR3 DNA reads TGTGCCAGTTTCCGGGGGAGCACTGAAGCTTTCTTT. The encoded protein is CASFRGSTEAFF.

This clonotype was observed a few times. V and J are TRBV6-5 and TRBJ2-5; 7 bases fit TRBD1. The trim removed 5 bases at V and 5 bases at J, leaving 17 bases unmatched. CDR3 length equals 17 residues. Germline assignment: CDR1 MNHEY and CDR2 SVGAGI. This CDR3 is CASSPSPTGTDGETQYF. In nucleotides, the CDR3 is TGTGCCAGCAGTCCATCTCCCACCGGGACAGATGGGGAGACCCAGTACTTC.

This chain joins TRBV6-5 and TRBJ1-1, with TRBD1 as a possible D gene (5 bases). Germline V CDR1 and CDR2: MNHEY, SVGAGI. The length of the CDR3 is 14 residues. The germline V and J ends were trimmed by 0 bases and 3 bases, with 8 bases remaining between them. The CDR3, as DNA: TGTGCCAGCAGTTACTCGAGAGGGGACACTGAAGCTTTCTTT. Translating it yields CASSYSRGDTEAFF.

The chain is built from TRBV2 and TRBJ2-1; possible D gene TRBD1, 6 bases. This CDR3 spans 21 amino acids. Germline assignment: CDR1 SNHLY and CDR2 FYNNEI. The V gene lost 3 bases and the J gene lost 0 bases, with 27 bases spanning the gap. CDR3 protein: CASSDPGAGATLRPSYNEQFF. CDR3 DNA sequence: TGTGCCAGCAGTGACCCAGGCGCAGGGGCTACACTGCGGCCCTCCTACAATGAGCAGTTCTTC.

The chain carries TRBV6-6 and TRBJ2-1; 7 bases align to TRBD1. Trimming cost V 7 bases and J 12 bases; bases outside gene matches: 9. Germline loops: CDR1 MNHNY, CDR2 SVGAGI (reference sequence). The CDR3 totals 12 residues. CDR3 amino acids: CASKGTETGQFF. The CDR3 DNA reads TGTGCCAGCAAAGGGACAGAAACGGGGCAGTTCTTC.

Only a few counts were recorded for this clonotype. The chain uses TRBV7-3 and TRBJ2-2, with 9 bases that match TRBD1. The CDR3 runs 16 residues. The V segment lost 4 bases and the J segment 7 bases; nucleotides outside the gene matches: 10. Germline CDR1 reads SGHTA; CDR2 reads FQGTGA. In DNA, the CDR3 is TGTGCCAGCAGCTCCGACGGACAGGGGTTGGGCGGGGAGCTGTTTTTT. It codes for CASSSDGQGLGGELFF.

This clonotype was found a few times. The gene calls are TRBV19 and TRBJ2-2; 9 positions match TRBD1. J lost 6 bases, V lost 3 bases, and 5 bases had no gene match. CDR1 and CDR2 from the germline V gene are LNHDA and SQIVND (reference sequence). The CDR3 length is 15 residues. The CDR3 nucleotides read TGTGCCAGTAGTATCAACAGGGGGCAAGCCGGGGAGCTGTTTTTT. Encoded protein: CASSINRGQAGELFF.

This clonotype was observed at least ten times. This chain uses TRBV7-9 with TRBJ2-7; no definite D call. From germline, CDR1 is SEHNR and CDR2 FQNEAQ (reference sequence). The CDR3 runs to 13 residues. Deletions cut 1 base from V and 4 bases from J, with 8 bases between. CDR3 sequence reads: CASSLGGRYEQYV. As DNA, the CDR3 is TGTGCCAGCAGCTTAGGGGGAAGGTACGAGCAGTACGTC.

Turning to this clonotype: This may be a read error, as it is one base from a much larger clone. The chain combines TRBV7-8 with TRBJ2-5; 7 nucleotides match TRBD2. CDR1 and CDR2 (germline): SGHVS, FQNEAQ. V lost 6 bases and J lost 4; bases outside the gene matches: 11. CDR3 length equals 15 residues. The CDR3 region is CASRLISGDVETQYF. The CDR3 DNA is TGTGCCAGCAGATTGATCAGCGGGGACGTAGAGACCCAGTACTTC.

The rearrangement links TRBV7-6 to TRBJ1-2; a weak D match, TRBD1 (6 bases). V lost 5 bases to trimming and J lost 4 bases, with 17 bases between them. The CDR3 runs to 15 residues. Germline V gives CDR1 SGHVS, CDR2 FNYEAQ. CDR3 amino acids: CASSPEGTSFYGYTF. Here the CDR3 DNA reads TGTGCCAGCAGCCCCGAGGGGACAAGCTTCTATGGCTACACCTTC.

This clonotype was found a few times. The chain has TRBV12-3 or TRBV12-4 and TRBJ2-7; D unresolved. Between the trimmed V and J ends, which lost 5 bases and 5 bases, there was a span of 19 bases. This CDR3 region has 15 residues. The CDR3 loop is CASSPQVAGRNEQYF. The CDR3 DNA is TGTGCCAGCAGTCCTCAGGTGGCAGGCCGCAACGAGCAGTACTTC.

This chain links TRBV27 with TRBJ2-1; the match to TRBD2 covers 11 bases. J was trimmed by 2 bases and V by 7 bases; bases with no gene match: 7. The CDR3 runs 16 residues. Germline V gives CDR1 MNHEY, CDR2 SMNVEV (reference sequence). The CDR3 loop is CASILSGGAPYNEQFF. The DNA for the CDR3 is TGTGCCAGCATCCTTAGCGGGGGGGCCCCCTACAATGAGCAGTTCTTC.

This sequence joins TRBV5-8 and TRBJ1-1; the match to TRBD1 covers 9 bases. The CDR3 runs to 13 residues. Germline loops: CDR1 SGHTS, CDR2 YDEGEE. V gave up 4 bases and J gave up 8 bases; unmatched junction bases: 6. CDR3 nucleotides: TGTGCCAGCAGCGTACAGGGGGCGGTGGAAGCTTTCTTT. This translates into CASSVQGAVEAFF.

This clonotype showed up many times. The CDR3 coding sequence is TGTGCCAGCAGTGGGACGGCTGTTCAAGAGACCCAGTACTTC. This gives the protein CASSGTAVQETQYF. The chain recombines TRBV6-2 or TRBV6-3 with TRBJ2-5, with D possibly being TRBD1 or TRBD2 (5 bases each). The germline V gene encodes CDR1 MNHEY and CDR2 SVGEGT. This CDR3 comprises 14 residues. V lost 5 bases and J lost 2, with 12 bases in between.

The rearrangement uses TRBV11-3 and TRBJ2-2, with TRBD1 matching 10 bases. Trimming cost V 4 bases and J 3 bases; bases outside gene matches: 2. This CDR3 contains 15 residues. The germline gives CDR1 SGHNT, CDR2 YENEEA. CDR3 sequence (DNA): TGTGCCAGCAGCTCGGACAGGGGGGACACCGGGGAGCTGTTTTTT. Its translation is CASSSDRGDTGELFF.